A selection of T cell receptor beta chains follows, all from one sample in a study of blood T cell repertoires in COVID-19. Using immunoSEQ multiplex PCR, the repertoire was profiled, and TCRdb retains in-frame clones only, with some absent. The sample consists of approximately 340,000 clones, approximately 88% of them appearing once. Sequenced sample: peripheral blood. The receptors were sampled from a man between 25 and 39 years old with COVID-19, enrolled during active disease. The CDR3 runs from the conserved cysteine through the conserved F or W. D genes are given only for firm matches. Some rows mark clone size as missing; the rest say once, few, many or name a class of expanded clone.

abundance	v_gene	j_gene	d_gene	CDR3aa	CDR3nt
once	TRBV30	TRBJ2-7	-	CAWTKTVTPYEQYF	TGTGCCTGGACCAAGACAGTTACCCCCTACGAGCAGTACTTC
-	TRBV7-6	TRBJ2-3	TRBD1	CASSLGLGQLYTDTQYF	TGTGCCAGCAGCTTAGGATTGGGACAGCTCTACACAGATACGCAGTATTTT
-	TRBV11-2	TRBJ1-6	-	CASSAAIVPLHF	TGTGCCAGCAGCGCAGCGATCGTCCCCCTCCACTTT
-	TRBV15	TRBJ1-1	-	CATSSPGQNTEAFF	TGTGCCACCAGCAGTCCCGGACAGAACACTGAAGCTTTCTTT
-	TRBV19	TRBJ1-1	TRBD1	CASSIGYRGRTEAFF	TGTGCCAGTAGTATAGGGTACAGGGGAAGGACTGAAGCTTTCTTT
-	TRBV19	TRBJ2-5	TRBD2	CASSRQGLAGQETQYF	TGTGCCAGTAGTAGGCAGGGACTAGCGGGTCAAGAGACCCAGTACTTC
-	TRBV18	TRBJ1-3	-	CASSPESSGNTIYF	TGTGCCAGCTCACCAGAGAGCTCTGGAAACACCATATATTTT
-	TRBV11-2	TRBJ2-7	-	CASSTQGGWTTYEQYF	TGTGCCAGCAGCACCCAGGGGGGCTGGACCACCTACGAGCAGTACTTC
-	TRBV29-1	TRBJ1-1	-	CSVGLRNTEAFF	TGCAGCGTTGGATTGCGGAACACTGAAGCTTTCTTT
-	TRBV28	TRBJ1-2	TRBD1	CAILDREDGYTF	TGTGCCATCTTGGACAGGGAGGATGGCTACACCTTC
once	TRBV2	TRBJ2-5	TRBD1	CASTTDRGQETQYF	TGTGCCAGCACTACCGACAGGGGGCAAGAGACCCAGTACTTC
-	TRBV7-9	TRBJ2-2	TRBD1	CASSSDRDTGELFF	TGTGCCAGCAGCTCGGACAGGGACACCGGGGAGCTGTTTTTT
-	TRBV5-5	TRBJ2-7	TRBD1	CASSLGQGSYEQYF	TGTGCCAGCAGCTTGGGACAGGGTTCCTACGAGCAGTACTTC
-	TRBV20-1	TRBJ2-1	TRBD2	CSARSGGEQFF	TGCAGTGCTAGATCGGGGGGTGAGCAGTTCTTC
-	TRBV13	TRBJ2-1	-	CASSGGSSYNEQFF	TGTGCCAGCAGCGGTGGGAGCTCTTACAATGAGCAGTTCTTC
-	TRBV6-5	TRBJ2-1	-	CASSLAGALQFF	TGTGCCAGCAGTTTGGCGGGCGCATTACAGTTCTTC
-	TRBV6-6	TRBJ1-2	TRBD1	CASRYPGQGNYGYTF	TGTGCCAGCCGGTATCCGGGACAGGGGAACTATGGCTACACCTTC